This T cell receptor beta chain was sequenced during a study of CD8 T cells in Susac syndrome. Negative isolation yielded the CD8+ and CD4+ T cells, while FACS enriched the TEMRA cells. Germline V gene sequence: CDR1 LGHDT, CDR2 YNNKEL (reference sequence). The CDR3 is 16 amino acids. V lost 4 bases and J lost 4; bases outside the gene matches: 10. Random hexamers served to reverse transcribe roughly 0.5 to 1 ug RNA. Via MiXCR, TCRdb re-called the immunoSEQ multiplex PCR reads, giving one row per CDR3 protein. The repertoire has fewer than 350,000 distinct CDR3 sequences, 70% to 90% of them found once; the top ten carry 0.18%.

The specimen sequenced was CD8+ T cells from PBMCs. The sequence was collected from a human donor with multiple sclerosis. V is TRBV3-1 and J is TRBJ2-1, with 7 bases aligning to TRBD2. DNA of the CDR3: TGTGCCAGCAGCCGGGGGGGGATAGCGGTTTACAATGAGCAGTTCTTC. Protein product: CASSRGGIAVYNEQFF.